The entry below gives a single T cell receptor beta chain sequence along with its context. Its antigen is not identified. The length of the CDR3 is 14 residues. Germline assignment: CDR1 MRHNA and CDR2 SNTAGT. The V and J ends lost 2 bases and 2 bases respectively, with 10 bases between them. The data originate from a study of cytomegalovirus exposure and HLA in healthy donors. Study-wide context: Previous work identified 95 million to 140 million unique TCR beta sequences from roughly 170 million T cells. Notes on the study in general: On later analysis, the bulk of CMV-associated TCR beta chains appeared to be HLA-restricted.

The PCR ran on 60 Vbeta and 13 Jbeta primers. The protocol was immunoSEQ multiplex PCR, while the TCRdb copy is restricted to in-frame clones and leaves out a portion. The profile covers fewer than 150,000 clones, with 70% to 85% appearing a single time and around 2.5% taken by the ten largest. Sequencing was done on a sample of PBMCs. The rearrangement uses TRBV6-4 and TRBJ2-7; D may be TRBD2 (6 bases). The receptor comes from a woman in her late teens or twenties in good health and CMV-seronegative. This CDR3 reads CASSDQTSTYEQYV. The CDR3 DNA reads as TGTGCCAGCAGTGACCAAACTAGCACCTACGAGCAGTACGTC.